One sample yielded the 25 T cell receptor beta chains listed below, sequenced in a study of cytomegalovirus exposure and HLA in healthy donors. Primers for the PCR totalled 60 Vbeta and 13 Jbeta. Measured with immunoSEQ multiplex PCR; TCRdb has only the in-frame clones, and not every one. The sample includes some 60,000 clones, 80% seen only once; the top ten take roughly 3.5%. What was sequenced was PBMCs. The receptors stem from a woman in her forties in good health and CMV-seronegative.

Here the CDR3 reads CASSGLGAGGAKNIQYF. The CDR3 DNA reads TGTGCCAGCAGCGGTCTTGGGGCGGGAGGAGCCAAAAACATTCAGTACTTC. This chain connects TRBV11-2 to TRBJ2-4; TRBD2 matches 8 bases. Germline V gives CDR1 SGHAT, CDR2 FQNNGV. The CDR3 length is 17 residues. V trimming: 5 bases; J trimming: 0 bases; junction bases outside the gene matches: 9.

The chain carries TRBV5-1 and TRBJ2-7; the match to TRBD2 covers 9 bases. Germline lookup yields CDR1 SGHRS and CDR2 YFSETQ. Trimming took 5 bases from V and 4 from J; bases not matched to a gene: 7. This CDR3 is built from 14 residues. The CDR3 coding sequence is TGCGCCAGCAGTTTAGCGGGAGAGGGTTACGAGCAGTACTTC. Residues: CASSLAGEGYEQYF.

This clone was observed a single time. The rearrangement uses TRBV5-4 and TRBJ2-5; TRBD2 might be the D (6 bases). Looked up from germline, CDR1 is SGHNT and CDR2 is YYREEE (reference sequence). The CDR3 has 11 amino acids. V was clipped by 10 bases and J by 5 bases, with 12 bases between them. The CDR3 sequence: CAFSGRETQYF. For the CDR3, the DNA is TGTGCCTTTAGCGGCAGGGAGACCCAGTACTTC. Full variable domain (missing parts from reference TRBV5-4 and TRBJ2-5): ETGVTQSPTHLIKTRGQQVTLRCSSQSGHNTVSWYQQALGQGPQFIFQYYREEENGRGNFPPRFSGLQFPNYSSELNVNALELDDSALYLCAFSGRETQYFGPGTRLLVL.

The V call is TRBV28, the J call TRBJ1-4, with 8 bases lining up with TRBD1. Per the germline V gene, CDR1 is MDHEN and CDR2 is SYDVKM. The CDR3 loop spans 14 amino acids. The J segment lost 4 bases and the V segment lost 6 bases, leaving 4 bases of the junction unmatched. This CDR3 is CASRYTGGNEKLFF. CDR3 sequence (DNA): TGTGCCAGCAGATACACAGGGGGTAATGAAAAACTGTTTTTT.

The CDR3 nucleotides read TGTGCCAGCGGCAAGTTGGATACGCAGTATTTT. Translation: CASGKLDTQYF. V and J are TRBV6-5 and TRBJ2-3; D is ambiguous. The CDR3 sequence is 11 residues long. Trimming removed 8 bases from V and 6 bases from J, with 9 bases in between. The V gene's germline CDR1 is MNHEY and CDR2 SVGAGI.

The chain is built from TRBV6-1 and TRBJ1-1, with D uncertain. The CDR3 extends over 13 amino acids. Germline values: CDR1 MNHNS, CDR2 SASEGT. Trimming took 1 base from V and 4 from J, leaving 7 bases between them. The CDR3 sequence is CASSEVPGTEAFF. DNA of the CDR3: TGTGCCAGCAGTGAAGTTCCGGGCACTGAAGCTTTCTTT.

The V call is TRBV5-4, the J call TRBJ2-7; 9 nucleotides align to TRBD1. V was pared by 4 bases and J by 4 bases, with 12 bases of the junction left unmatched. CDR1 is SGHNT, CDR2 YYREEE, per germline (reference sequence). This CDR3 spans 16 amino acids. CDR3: CASSPNEGQGSYEQYF. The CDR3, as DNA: TGTGCCAGCAGCCCCAACGAAGGACAGGGGTCATACGAGCAGTACTTC.

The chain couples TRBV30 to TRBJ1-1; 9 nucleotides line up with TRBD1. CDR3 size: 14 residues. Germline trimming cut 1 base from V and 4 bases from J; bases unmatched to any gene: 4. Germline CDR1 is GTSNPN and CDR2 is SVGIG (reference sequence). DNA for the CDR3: TGTGCCTGGAGTGCCGGACAGGGGTTCACTGAAGCTTTCTTT. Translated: CAWSAGQGFTEAFF. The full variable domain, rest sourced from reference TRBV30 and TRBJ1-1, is SQTIHQWPATLVQPVGSPLSLECTVEGTSNPNLYWYRQAAGRGLQLLFYSVGIGQISSEVPQNLSASRPQDRQFILSSKKLLLSDSGFYLCAWSAGQGFTEAFFGQGTRLTVV.

CDR3 amino acids: CASIELAGPANYGYTF. CDR3 DNA: TGTGCCAGCATCGAATTAGCGGGGCCAGCTAACTATGGCTACACCTTC. The chain carries TRBV7-9 and TRBJ1-2; D is possibly TRBD1 (5 bases). V was clipped by 7 bases and J by 0 bases, with 18 bases between them. This CDR3 comprises 16 residues. Germline V gene sequence: CDR1 SEHNR, CDR2 FQNEAQ (reference sequence). The full variable domain, its missing parts supplied by reference TRBV7-9 and TRBJ1-2, is DTGVSQNPRHKITKRGQNVTFRCDPISEHNRLYWYRQTLGQGPEFLTYFQNEAQLEKSRLLSDRFSAERPKGSFSTLEIQRTEQGDSAMYLCASIELAGPANYGYTFGSGTRLTVV.

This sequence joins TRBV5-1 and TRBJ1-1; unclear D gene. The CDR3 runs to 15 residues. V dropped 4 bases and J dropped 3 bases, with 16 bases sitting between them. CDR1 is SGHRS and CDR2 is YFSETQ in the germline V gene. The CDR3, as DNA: TGCGCCAGCAGCCCACCGGGCGGGTGGTACACTGAAGCTTTCTTT. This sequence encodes CASSPPGGWYTEAFF.

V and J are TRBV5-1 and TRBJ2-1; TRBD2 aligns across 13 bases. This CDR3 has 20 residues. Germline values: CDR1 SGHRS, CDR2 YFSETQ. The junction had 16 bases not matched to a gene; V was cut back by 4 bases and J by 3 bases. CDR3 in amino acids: CASSKPGLAGRHTLYNEQFF. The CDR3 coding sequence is TGCGCCAGCAGCAAACCGGGACTAGCGGGACGCCACACCCTCTACAATGAGCAGTTCTTC.

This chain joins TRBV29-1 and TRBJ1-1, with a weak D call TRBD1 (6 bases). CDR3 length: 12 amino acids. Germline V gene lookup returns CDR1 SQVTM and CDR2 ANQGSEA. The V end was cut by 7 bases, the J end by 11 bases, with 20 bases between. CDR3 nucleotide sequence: TGCAGCGACATTTGGACGGATCAGGGGGCTTTCTTT. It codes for CSDIWTDQGAFF.

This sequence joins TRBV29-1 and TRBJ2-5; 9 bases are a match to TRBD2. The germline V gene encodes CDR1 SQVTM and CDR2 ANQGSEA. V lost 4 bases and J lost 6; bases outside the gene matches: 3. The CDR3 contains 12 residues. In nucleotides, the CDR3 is TGCAGCGTTGCGCGGGAGGGACAGACCCAGTACTTC. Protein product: CSVAREGQTQYF.

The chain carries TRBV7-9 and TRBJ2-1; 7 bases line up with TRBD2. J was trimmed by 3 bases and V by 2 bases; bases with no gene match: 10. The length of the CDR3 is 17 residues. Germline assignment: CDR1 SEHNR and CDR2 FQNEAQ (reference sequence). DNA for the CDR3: TGTGCCAGCAGCTTACCCCTACTAGCGCCCGACTACAATGAGCAGTTCTTC. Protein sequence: CASSLPLLAPDYNEQFF.

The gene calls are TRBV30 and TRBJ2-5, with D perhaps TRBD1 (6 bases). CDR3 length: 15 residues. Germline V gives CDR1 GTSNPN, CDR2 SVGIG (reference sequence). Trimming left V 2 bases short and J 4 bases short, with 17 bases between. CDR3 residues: CAWSLGARGGETQYF. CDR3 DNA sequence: TGTGCCTGGAGTTTGGGGGCCAGGGGTGGAGAGACCCAGTACTTC.

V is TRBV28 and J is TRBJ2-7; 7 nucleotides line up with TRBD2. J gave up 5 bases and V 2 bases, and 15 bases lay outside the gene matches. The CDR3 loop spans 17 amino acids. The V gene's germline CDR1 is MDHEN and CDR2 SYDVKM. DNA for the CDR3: TGTGCCAGCAGTTTAGCGGGAGCCGGTACCGGAGGCGACGAGCAGTACTTC. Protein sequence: CASSLAGAGTGGDEQYF.

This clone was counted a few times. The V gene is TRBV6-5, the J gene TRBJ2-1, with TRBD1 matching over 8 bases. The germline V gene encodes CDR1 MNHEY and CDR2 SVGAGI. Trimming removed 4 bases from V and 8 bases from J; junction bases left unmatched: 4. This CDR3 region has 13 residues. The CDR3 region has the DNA TGTGCCAGCAGTTTGGACAGGGCCCATGAGCAGTTCTTC. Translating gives CASSLDRAHEQFF.

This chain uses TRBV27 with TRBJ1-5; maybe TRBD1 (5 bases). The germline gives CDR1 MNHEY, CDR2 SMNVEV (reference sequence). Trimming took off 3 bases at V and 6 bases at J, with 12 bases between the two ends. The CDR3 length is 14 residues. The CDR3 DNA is TGTGCCAGCAGTTTGGCAGGGATCAGTCAGCCCCAGCATTTT. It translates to CASSLAGISQPQHF.

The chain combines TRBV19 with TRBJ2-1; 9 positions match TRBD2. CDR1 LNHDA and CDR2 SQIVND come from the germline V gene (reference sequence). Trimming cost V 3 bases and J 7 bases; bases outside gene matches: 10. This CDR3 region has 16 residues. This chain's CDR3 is CASSIVAGGPRNEQFF. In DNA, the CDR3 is TGTGCCAGTAGTATCGTGGCGGGAGGGCCTCGTAATGAGCAGTTCTTC.

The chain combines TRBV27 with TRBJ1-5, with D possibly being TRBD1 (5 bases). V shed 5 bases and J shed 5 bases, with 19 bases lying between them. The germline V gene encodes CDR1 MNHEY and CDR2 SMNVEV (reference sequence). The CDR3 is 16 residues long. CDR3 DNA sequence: TGTGCCAGCAGTCCCCAGCCTCTGTCAGGGCATCAGCCCCAGCATTTT. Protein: CASSPQPLSGHQPQHF.

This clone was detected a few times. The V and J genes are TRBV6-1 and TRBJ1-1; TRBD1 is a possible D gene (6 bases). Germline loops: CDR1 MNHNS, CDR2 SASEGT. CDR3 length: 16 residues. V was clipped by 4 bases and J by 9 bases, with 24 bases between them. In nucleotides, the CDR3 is TGTGCCAGCAGTGTACTAAAGACAGGTTCCGGGACGCAAGCTTTCTTT. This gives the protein CASSVLKTGSGTQAFF.

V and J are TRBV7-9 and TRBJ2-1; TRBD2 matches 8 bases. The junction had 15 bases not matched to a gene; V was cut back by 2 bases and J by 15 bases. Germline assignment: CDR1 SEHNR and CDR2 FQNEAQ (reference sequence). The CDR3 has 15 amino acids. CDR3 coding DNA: TGTGCCAGCAGCTTAAGCGGGGGCAGAGCGGGAGATGTGTTCTTC. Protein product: CASSLSGGRAGDVFF.

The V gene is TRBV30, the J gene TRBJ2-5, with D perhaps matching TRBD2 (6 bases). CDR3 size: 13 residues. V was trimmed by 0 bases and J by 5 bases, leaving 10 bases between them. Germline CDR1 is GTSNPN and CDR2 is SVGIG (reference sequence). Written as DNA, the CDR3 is TGTGCCTGGAGTGTGTCAAGCGGGGAGACCCAGTACTTC. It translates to CAWSVSSGETQYF.

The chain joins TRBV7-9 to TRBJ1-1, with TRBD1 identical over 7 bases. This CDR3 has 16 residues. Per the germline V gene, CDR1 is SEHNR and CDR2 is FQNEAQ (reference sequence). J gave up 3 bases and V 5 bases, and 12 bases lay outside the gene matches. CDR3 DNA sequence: TGTGCCAGCAGCCACGGACAGGCGGTTAGATACACTGAAGCTTTCTTT. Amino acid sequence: CASSHGQAVRYTEAFF.

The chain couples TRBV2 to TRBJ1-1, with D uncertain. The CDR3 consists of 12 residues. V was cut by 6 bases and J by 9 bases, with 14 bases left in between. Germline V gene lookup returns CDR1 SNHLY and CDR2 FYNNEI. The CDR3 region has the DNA TGTGCCAGCAGCCCCAGAGGCGGAAAAGCTTTCTTT. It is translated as CASSPRGGKAFF.